This paragraph covers one T cell receptor (beta chain) sequence. One end of the junction varies from germline; a read error may be responsible. The method was immunoSEQ multiplex PCR; TCRdb's version includes in-frame clones alone and lacks a portion of them. The data show tens of thousands of clones, 80% seen once. Germline V gives CDR1 SSHAT, CDR2 FNYEAQ (reference sequence). This CDR3 is built from 16 residues. The sample originates from a study of OX40 agonist ivuxolimab in advanced cancers. Study context: Those treated in dose escalation had hepatocellular carcinoma, melanoma, renal cell cancer or head and neck cancer.

The gene calls are TRBV7-7 and TRBJ2-2; a possible D gene is TRBD1 (5 bases). This specimen consisted of CD4+ or CD8+ T cells sorted from blood, obtained in a trial of the OX40 agonist ivuxolimab. The sequence came from an adult with an advanced solid tumor such as melanoma, head and neck, liver or kidney cancer. The CDR3 nucleotides are TGTGCTAGCAGCCTTCAACGCGCAGGGAATACCGGGGAGCTGTTTTTT. Its protein product is CASSLQRAGNTGELFF.